This is a list of T cell receptor beta chains from one sample in a study of response to subunit inactivated influenza vaccine. In TCRdb, the RT-PCR reads were re-called with MiXCR into one record per CDR3 protein. This table holds under 800,000 distinct CDR3 sequences, 14% found once. The sample here was PBMCs from blood, taken roughly 15 days before vaccination. The receptors were gathered from a man aged 45 to 65 who received an inactivated influenza vaccine. Each CDR3 is given with its conserved first and last residue. Each record gives: clone size, CDR3 length, D gene, V gene, J gene, CDR3 protein, CDR3 DNA. The D gene is left open where the match is weak. Clone size is given for some rows only: seen once, a few or many times, or a class if the clone is expanded.

size: many
length: 14
D: -
V: TRBV4-2
J: TRBJ2-2
CDR3: CASSQNLRAGELFF
DNA: TGTGCCAGCAGCCAAAACCTCCGGGCCGGGGAGCTGTTTTTT

size: few
length: 15
D: -
V: TRBV2
J: TRBJ1-2
CDR3: CASSERGALNYGYTF
DNA: TGTGCCAGCAGTGAACGAGGGGCTCTTAACTATGGCTACACCTTC

size: -
length: 18
D: -
V: TRBV14
J: TRBJ2-6
CDR3: CASSTFVRGLSGANVLTF
DNA: TGTGCCAGCAGCACCTTTGTACGCGGGCTCTCTGGGGCCAACGTCCTGACTTTC

size: -
length: 16
D: TRBD2
V: TRBV4-3
J: TRBJ2-2
CDR3: CASSQSAGRSTGELFF
DNA: TGCGCCAGCAGCCAATCAGCGGGACGGAGCACCGGGGAGCTGTTTTTT

size: many
length: 19
D: TRBD2
V: TRBV7-7
J: TRBJ2-2
CDR3: CASSLGSSRTSGPTGELFF
DNA: TGTGCTAGCAGCTTAGGAAGCTCAAGGACTAGCGGACCCACGGGGGAGCTGTTTTTT

size: few
length: 14
D: -
V: TRBV5-1
J: TRBJ2-1
CDR3: CASSLGGTHNEQFF
DNA: TGCGCCAGCAGCTTGGGTGGTACACACAATGAGCAGTTCTTC

size: few
length: 13
D: -
V: TRBV29-1
J: TRBJ1-4
CDR3: CSVYGRGNEKLFF
DNA: TGCAGCGTTTATGGGCGGGGTAATGAAAAACTGTTTTTT

size: -
length: 15
D: -
V: TRBV7-2
J: TRBJ1-3
CDR3: CASSLEVQLGNTIYF
DNA: TGTGCCAGCAGCTTAGAAGTACAGTTAGGAAACACCATATATTTT

size: -
length: 16
D: -
V: TRBV7-8
J: TRBJ2-6
CDR3: CASSPSGISGANVLTF
DNA: TGTGCCAGCAGCCCCTCGGGCATCTCTGGGGCCAACGTCCTGACTTTC

size: few
length: 16
D: -
V: TRBV9
J: TRBJ2-2
CDR3: CASSVSSHPNTGELFF
DNA: TGTGCCAGCAGCGTAAGCTCTCACCCGAACACCGGGGAGCTGTTTTTT

size: many
length: 13
D: -
V: TRBV5-1
J: TRBJ2-1
CDR3: CASSFRAYNEQFF
DNA: TGCGCCAGCAGCTTCCGGGCGTACAATGAGCAGTTCTTC

size: many
length: 12
D: -
V: TRBV7-2
J: TRBJ1-6
CDR3: CASSFQTSPLHF
DNA: TGTGCCAGCAGCTTTCAGACTTCACCCCTCCACTTT

size: few
length: 14
D: -
V: TRBV7-6
J: TRBJ2-1
CDR3: CASSATVPYNEQFF
DNA: TGTGCCAGCAGCGCGACGGTTCCTTACAATGAGCAGTTCTTC

size: few
length: 16
D: -
V: TRBV20-1
J: TRBJ1-6
CDR3: CSARDLGRGSNSPLHF
DNA: TGCAGTGCTAGAGATCTAGGGCGAGGGTCGAATTCACCCCTCCACTTT